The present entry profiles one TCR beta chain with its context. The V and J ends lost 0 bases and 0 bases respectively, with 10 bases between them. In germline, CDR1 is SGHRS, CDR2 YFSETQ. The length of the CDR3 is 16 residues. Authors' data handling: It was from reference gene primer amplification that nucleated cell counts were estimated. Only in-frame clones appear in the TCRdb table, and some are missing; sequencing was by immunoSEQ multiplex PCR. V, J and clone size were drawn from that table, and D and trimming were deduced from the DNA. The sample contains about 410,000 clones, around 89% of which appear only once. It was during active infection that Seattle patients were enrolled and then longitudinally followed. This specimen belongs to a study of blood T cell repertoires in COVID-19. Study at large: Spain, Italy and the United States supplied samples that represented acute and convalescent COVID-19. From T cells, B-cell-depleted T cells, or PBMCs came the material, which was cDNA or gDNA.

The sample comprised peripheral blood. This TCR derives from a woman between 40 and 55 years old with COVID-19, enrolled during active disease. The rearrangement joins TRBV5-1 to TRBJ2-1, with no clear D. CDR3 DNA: TGCGCCAGCAGCTTGGATCTTCTTAGCTCCTACAATGAGCAGTTCTTC. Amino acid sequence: CASSLDLLSSYNEQFF.